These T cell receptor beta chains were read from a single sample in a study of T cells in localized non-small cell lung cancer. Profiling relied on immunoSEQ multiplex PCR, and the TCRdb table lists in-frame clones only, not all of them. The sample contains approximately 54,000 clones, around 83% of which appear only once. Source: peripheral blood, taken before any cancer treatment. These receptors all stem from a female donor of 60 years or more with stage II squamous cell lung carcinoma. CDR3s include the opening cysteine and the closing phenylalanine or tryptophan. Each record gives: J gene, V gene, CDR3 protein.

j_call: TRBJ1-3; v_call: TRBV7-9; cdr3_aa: CASSLAGAGNTIYF
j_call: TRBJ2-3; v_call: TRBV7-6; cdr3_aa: CASSLAIADTQYF
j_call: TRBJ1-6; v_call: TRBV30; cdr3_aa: CAWSVGGQNSPLHF
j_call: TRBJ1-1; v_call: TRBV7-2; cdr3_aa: CASSSNSLQGAEAFF
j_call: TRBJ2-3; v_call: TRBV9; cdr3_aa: CASSVDLAGGPRDTQYF
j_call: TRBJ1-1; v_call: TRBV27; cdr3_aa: CASSWGGRAEAFF
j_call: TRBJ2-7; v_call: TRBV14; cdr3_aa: CASSEGLGDRDGYEQYF
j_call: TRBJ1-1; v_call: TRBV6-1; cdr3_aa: CASSDRGRANTEAFF
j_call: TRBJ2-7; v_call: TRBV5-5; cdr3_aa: CASSLIRGYEQYF
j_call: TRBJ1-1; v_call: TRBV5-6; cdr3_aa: CASSLMGVRNTEAFF
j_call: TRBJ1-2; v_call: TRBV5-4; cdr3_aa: CASSPTGGNYGYTF
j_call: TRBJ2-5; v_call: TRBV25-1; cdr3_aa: CASSENRPGVNPQETQYF
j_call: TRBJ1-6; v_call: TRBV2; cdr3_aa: CASSGSGGSPLHF
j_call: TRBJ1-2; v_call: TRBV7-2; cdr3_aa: CASSPGTGLSGGYTF
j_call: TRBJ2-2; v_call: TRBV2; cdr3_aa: CASKSEGVNTGELFF
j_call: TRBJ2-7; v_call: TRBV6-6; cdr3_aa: CASSYPDRAQYF
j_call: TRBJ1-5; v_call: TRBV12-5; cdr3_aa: CASEVDNQPQHF
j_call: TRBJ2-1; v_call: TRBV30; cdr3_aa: CAWSKNEQFF
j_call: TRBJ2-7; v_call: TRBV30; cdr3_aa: CAWSPRNRGGPREQYF
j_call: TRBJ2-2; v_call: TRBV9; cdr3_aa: CASSAHKQGPPNTGELFF
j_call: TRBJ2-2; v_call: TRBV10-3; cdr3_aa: CAIRANTGELFF